This TCR beta chain was identified during a study of T cell repertoires in cytomegalovirus infection. Whole-study context: The study used recently identified HLA-C-restricted and well-studied HLA-B-restricted CMV epitopes. Carrying CMV and the relevant HLA type showed in public TCR beta signatures.

Study-wide results and caveats: Clonotypes of TCR beta that were HLA-C-restricted and CMV-specific dominated the ex vivo response.

TCRdb reprocessed the reads with MiXCR, giving one entry per CDR3 protein. The sample has fewer than 1,000,000 distinct CDR3 sequences, roughly 30% seen once; the top ten hold roughly 12%. In regard to this clonotype: Antigen specificity is unknown.

Here the sequenced sample was cultured CD8+ T cells from PBMCs, taken from culture after CMV antigen stimulation. This TCR derives from a human donor in good health (CMV status not recorded). Some clones in this sample may be carry-over from other donors' samples.

In DNA, the CDR3 is TGTGCCAGTAGGTCTACAGGGGTGACTGAAGCTTTCTTT. This translates into CASRSTGVTEAFF. The chain uses TRBV19 and TRBJ1-1; 7 nucleotides line up with TRBD1. After removal of 6 bases from V and 5 bases from J, the junction contained 6 bases not matched to a gene. The CDR3 has 13 residues. From germline, CDR1 is LNHDA and CDR2 SQIVND (reference sequence). The full variable domain, its missing parts supplied by reference TRBV19 and TRBJ1-1, is DGGITQSPKYLFRKEGQNVTLSCEQNLNHDAMYWYRQDPGQGLRLIYYSQIVNDFQKGDIAEGYSVSREKKESFPLTVTSAQKNPTAFYLCASRSTGVTEAFFGQGTRLTVV.